These 13 T cell receptor beta chains originate from one sample sequenced in a study of post-analysis software for immune sequencing data. Unique molecular identifiers were present in the TCR beta cDNA libraries. TCRdb ran MiXCR on the PCR reads and lists one entry per CDR3 protein. The data show roughly 800,000 distinct CDR3 sequences, with around 53% seen just once and approximately 4.4% held by the top ten. Their antigen targets remain unknown. Study-wide points: Among 5 or 6 TRBV segments more frequent in patients than controls were TRBV5-6, TRBV5-1 and TRBV20-1.

Source material: blood. The receptors originated from a girl between 5 and 17 years old with multiple sclerosis.

V and J are TRBV19 and TRBJ2-1; D is perhaps TRBD2 (5 bases). The CDR3 covers 13 residues. CDR1 and CDR2 from the germline V gene are LNHDA and SQIVND (reference sequence). Trimming pared 8 bases from V and 7 bases from J, leaving 15 bases between. For the CDR3, the DNA is TGTGCCAGTGGAACCCTGCCGGGGAATGAGCAGTTCTTC. It translates to CASGTLPGNEQFF.

Only a few counts were recorded for this clonotype. V usage is TRBV7-2 and J usage is TRBJ2-4, with TRBD2 identical over 15 bases. V shed 5 bases and J 15 bases; nucleotides not matched to a gene: 5. The germline CDR1 and CDR2 sequences are SGHTA and FQGNSA. The CDR3 totals 13 residues. For the CDR3, the DNA is TGTGCCAGCAGCCCCGGGACTAGCGGGAGGTGGTACTTC. It codes for CASSPGTSGRWYF.

The V gene is TRBV7-8, the J gene TRBJ2-5, with 9 bases aligning to TRBD2. Germline V gives CDR1 SGHVS, CDR2 FQNEAQ. The CDR3 has 16 residues. V lost 5 bases, J lost 2 bases, and 9 bases stayed unmatched. The CDR3 reads CASSQEGLAGQETQYF. As DNA, the CDR3 is TGTGCCAGCAGCCAGGAGGGGCTAGCGGGGCAAGAGACCCAGTACTTC.

This chain links TRBV6-5 with TRBJ1-1, with a weak D call TRBD1 (6 bases). CDR3 length equals 14 residues. The germline V gene encodes CDR1 MNHEY and CDR2 SVGAGI. Trimming took 7 bases from V and 6 from J, leaving 18 bases between them. CDR3 in DNA: TGTGCCAGCACTATGTTCTGGGGGCGGGCTGAAGCTTTCTTT. Amino acids: CASTMFWGRAEAFF.

On this clonotype: Relative to the germline gene, one junction end is altered; a read error may explain this. The chain recombines TRBV11-2 with TRBJ1-2; possible D gene TRBD1, 5 bases. CDR3 length: 13 residues. CDR1 is SGHAT and CDR2 is FQNNGV in the germline V gene. The CDR3 nucleotides read TGTGCCAGCAGCCGGGACGGGAGCTATGGCCACACCTTC. Its translation is CASSRDGSYGHTF.

The gene calls are TRBV5-1 and TRBJ1-2; TRBD1 aligns across 7 bases. Looked up from germline, CDR1 is SGHRS and CDR2 is YFSETQ. This CDR3 region has 14 residues. V was clipped by 4 bases and J by 6 bases; unmatched bases: 9. For the CDR3, the DNA is TGCGCCAGCAGCGCTATGACAGGGTCTGATGGCTACACCTTC. Translation gives CASSAMTGSDGYTF. The full variable domain, with the rest looked up from reference TRBV5-1 and TRBJ1-2, is KAGVTQTPRYLIKTRGQQVTLSCSPISGHRSVSWYQQTPGQGLQFLFEYFSETQRNKGNFPGRFSGRQFSNSRSEMNVSTLELGDSALYLCASSAMTGSDGYTFGSGTRLTVV.

The CDR3 loop reads CASSYPGQESYEQYF. CDR3 sequence (DNA): TGTGCCAGCAGTTACCCGGGACAGGAATCCTACGAGCAGTACTTC. The chain employs TRBV6-6 and TRBJ2-7, with 8 bases aligning to TRBD1. Germline V gene sequence: CDR1 MNHNY, CDR2 SVGAGI (reference sequence). The CDR3 spans 15 residues. V gave up 2 bases and J gave up 1 base; unmatched junction bases: 4.

The V call is TRBV5-1, the J call TRBJ1-1, with 9 bases matching TRBD1. The J segment lost 1 base and the V segment lost 5 bases, leaving 0 bases of the junction unmatched. This CDR3 spans 13 amino acids. From germline, CDR1 is SGHRS and CDR2 YFSETQ. The chain's CDR3 is CASRQGANTEAFF. The CDR3, as DNA: TGCGCCAGCAGACAGGGGGCGAACACTGAAGCTTTCTTT.

The V and J genes are TRBV6-5 and TRBJ2-1; D is undetermined. Germline V gene data show CDR1 as MNHEY and CDR2 as SVGAGI. The CDR3 is 16 amino acids. V was shortened by 6 bases and J by 0 bases, with 15 bases between the two germline ends. Here the CDR3 reads CASSLYQTRSYNEQFF. The CDR3 DNA sequence: TGTGCCAGCAGCCTTTACCAGACACGCTCCTACAATGAGCAGTTCTTC.

The rearrangement joins TRBV12-3 or TRBV12-4 to TRBJ1-1; D may be TRBD1 (5 bases). This CDR3 is built from 14 residues. With 2 bases removed from V and 11 bases from J, the gap between germline ends came to 18 bases. CDR3 DNA: TGTGCCAGCAGTTTATCCGACAGCGCAAAAGACGCTTTCTTT. Its translation is CASSLSDSAKDAFF.

V and J are TRBV5-5 and TRBJ1-2, with a weak D call TRBD1 (6 bases). V dropped 5 bases and J dropped 2 bases, with 16 bases sitting between them. Germline lookup yields CDR1 SGHKS and CDR2 YYEKEE (reference sequence). This CDR3 is 15 amino acids long. The DNA for the CDR3 is TGTGCCAGCAGTGGGGTGGGGGGCGCAAACTATGGCTACACCTTC. Amino acids: CASSGVGGANYGYTF.

A few counts support this clonotype. V gene TRBV10-3 combines with J gene TRBJ2-7; no clear D gene. The CDR3 extends over 13 amino acids. Germline assignment: CDR1 ENHRY and CDR2 SYGVKD. Trimming took off 10 bases at V and 2 bases at J, with 15 bases between the two ends. CDR3 amino acids: CATQAPNTYEQYF. The CDR3 region has the DNA TGTGCCACCCAGGCCCCTAATACCTACGAGCAGTACTTC.

V usage is TRBV11-2 and J usage is TRBJ2-5, with 8 positions matching TRBD2. Unmatched junction bases numbered 6, after V lost 1 base and J lost 2 bases. The CDR3 is 16 amino acids. Per germline, CDR1 SGHAT and CDR2 FQNNGV. For the CDR3, the DNA is TGTGCCAGCAGCTTAGTACGGGGGGGCCTACAAGAGACCCAGTACTTC. Translation gives CASSLVRGGLQETQYF.